The 27 T cell receptor beta chains reported below all come from one sample, sequenced in a study of blood T cell repertoires in COVID-19. Measured with immunoSEQ multiplex PCR; TCRdb has only the in-frame clones, and not every one. The sample has roughly 150,000 clones, 82% seen once; the top ten hold less than 20%. The sequenced sample consisted of PBMCs or T cells enriched from blood (not recorded which). These receptors were obtained from a man between 60 and 70 years old who had recovered from COVID-19.

The chain employs TRBV27 and TRBJ2-2; D not certain. Germline assignment: CDR1 MNHEY and CDR2 SMNVEV (reference sequence). Trimming took 5 bases from V and 4 from J, leaving 8 bases between them. The CDR3 loop spans 13 amino acids. CDR3 loop: CASSIAITGELFF. CDR3 bases: TGTGCCAGCAGTATAGCAATCACCGGGGAGCTGTTTTTT.

The chain recombines TRBV28 with TRBJ2-7; 15 positions match TRBD2. Germline values: CDR1 MDHEN, CDR2 SYDVKM. CDR3 length: 18 residues. V shed 5 bases and J 3 bases; nucleotides not matched to a gene: 11. The CDR3 nucleotides are TGTGCCAGCAGTGTGCCCGGGACTAGCGGGAGGAAACTCTACGAGCAGTACTTC. As protein: CASSVPGTSGRKLYEQYF.

The chain has TRBV21-1 and TRBJ2-7; the table's D gene call, TRBD2, was not cross checked with the DNA. TRBV21-1 is termed a pseudogene. The length of the CDR3 is 17 residues. The CDR3 sequence: CASSKGYSGGPSSEQYF. The CDR3 DNA is TGTGCCAGCAGCAAAGGCTATAGCGGGGGCCCTTCTTCCGAGCAGTACTTC.

The rearrangement links TRBV24-1 to TRBJ2-5, with D possibly matching TRBD2 (6 bases). V lost 5 bases, J lost 9 bases, and 12 bases lay in between. The CDR3 consists of 12 residues. From germline, CDR1 is KGHDR and CDR2 SFDVKD. The CDR3 loop reads CATSAHGGSQYF. The CDR3 DNA is TGTGCCACCAGTGCCCACGGAGGGTCCCAGTACTTC.

This chain uses TRBV19 with TRBJ2-1; D is unclear. The V end was cut by 5 bases, the J end by 3 bases, with 11 bases between. The CDR3 consists of 14 residues. Germline loops: CDR1 LNHDA, CDR2 SQIVND (reference sequence). In nucleotides, the CDR3 is TGTGCCAGTAGTCCCGCGGTGGGCTACAATGAGCAGTTCTTC. Amino acids: CASSPAVGYNEQFF.

The chain links TRBV27 to TRBJ2-7; D perhaps matches TRBD2 (7 bases). There are 15 residues in the CDR3. The germline V gene encodes CDR1 MNHEY and CDR2 SMNVEV (reference sequence). V gave up 8 bases and J gave up 0 bases, with 17 bases separating them. The CDR3 sequence is CASGSQGGGSYEQYF. The CDR3 DNA sequence: TGTGCCAGCGGGTCGCAAGGGGGGGGCTCCTACGAGCAGTACTTC.

This sequence joins TRBV6-5 and TRBJ2-5; TRBD1 aligns across 7 bases. There are 13 residues in the CDR3. Germline trimming cut 5 bases from V and 3 bases from J; bases unmatched to any gene: 3. Germline loops: CDR1 MNHEY, CDR2 SVGAGI. In DNA, the CDR3 is TGTGCCAGCAGTAGACAGGGAGAAGAGACCCAGTACTTC. Translating gives CASSRQGEETQYF.

The rearrangement joins TRBV19 to TRBJ1-4; weak D call: TRBD1 (5 bases). CDR1 is LNHDA and CDR2 is SQIVND in the germline V gene (reference sequence). V was pared by 11 bases and J by 0 bases, with 19 bases between. This CDR3 region has 16 residues. Written as DNA, the CDR3 is TGTGCCTCCAGCAGGGCGGTGGCTGCAACTAATGAAAAACTGTTTTTT. Protein: CASSRAVAATNEKLFF. Filled out from reference TRBV19 and TRBJ1-4, the complete variable domain reads DGGITQSPKYLFRKEGQNVTLSCEQNLNHDAMYWYRQDPGQGLRLIYYSQIVNDFQKGDIAEGYSVSREKKESFPLTVTSAQKNPTAFYLCASSRAVAATNEKLFFGSGTQLSVL.

J is TRBJ1-1 and V is TRBV6-5; D call uncertain. V lost 2 bases and J lost 1, with 8 bases in between. The germline V gene encodes CDR1 MNHEY and CDR2 SVGAGI. The CDR3 is 14 residues long. Here the CDR3 DNA reads TGTGCCAGCAGTTACCGGGGTGGGAACACTGAAGCTTTCTTT. Translated: CASSYRGGNTEAFF.

The chain has TRBV2 and TRBJ1-1; 10 bases map to TRBD1. Per germline, CDR1 SNHLY and CDR2 FYNNEI. This CDR3 region has 15 residues. After removal of 6 bases from V and 7 bases from J, the junction contained 11 bases not matched to a gene. CDR3 sequence: CASRETPGTGDEAFF. The CDR3 nucleotides are TGTGCCAGCAGGGAAACCCCCGGGACAGGGGATGAAGCTTTCTTT.

This clone is judged medium-sized. The V gene is TRBV5-1, the J gene TRBJ2-7, with 12 bases lining up with TRBD2. CDR3 size: 14 residues. Germline assignment: CDR1 SGHRS and CDR2 YFSETQ. After removal of 3 bases from V and 4 bases from J, the junction contained 2 bases not matched to a gene. CDR3 in DNA: TGCGCCAGCAGCTGGACTAGCGGGACGTACGAGCAGTACTTC. This sequence encodes CASSWTSGTYEQYF.

Points on this clone: A junction boundary mismatches the germline segment, possibly from a read error. V gene TRBV5-1 combines with J gene TRBJ2-2; the D gene is possibly TRBD1 (5 bases). Germline V gene sequence: CDR1 SGHRS, CDR2 YFSETQ. This CDR3 is 15 amino acids long. The DNA for the CDR3 is TGCGCCAGCAGTTTGGACACCGCGAACACCGGGGAGCTGTTTTTT. This codes for CASSLDTANTGELFF.

There are a few counts of this clone. The chain couples TRBV28 to TRBJ2-7; no clear D gene. The V and J ends lost 6 bases and 10 bases respectively, with 13 bases between them. The CDR3 contains 11 residues. Germline CDR1 and CDR2: MDHEN and SYDVKM. As DNA, the CDR3 is TGTGCCAGCAGCTATGCCTTAGCTCAGTACTTC. Amino acid sequence: CASSYALAQYF.

The chain joins TRBV11-3 to TRBJ2-1; possibly TRBD1 for D (6 bases). The CDR3 spans 17 residues. The germline V and J ends were trimmed by 1 base and 0 bases, with 13 bases remaining between them. Germline V gives CDR1 SGHNT, CDR2 YENEEA. The CDR3 nucleotides are TGTGCCAGCAGCTTAGGCGAGGGGGTCGTCTCCTACAATGAGCAGTTCTTC. As protein: CASSLGEGVVSYNEQFF.

The V gene is TRBV13, the J gene TRBJ2-1; D perhaps matches TRBD2 (6 bases). CDR3 length: 16 amino acids. V lost 5 bases and J lost 2, with 16 bases in between. The germline V gene encodes CDR1 PRHDT and CDR2 FYEKMQ (reference sequence). CDR3 nucleotides: TGTGCCAGCAGCGCCCGGGGGAATAGTGCCTACAATGAGCAGTTCTTC. As protein: CASSARGNSAYNEQFF.

CDR3 loop: CASRTGQGAVYEQYF. For the CDR3, the DNA is TGTGCCAGCAGGACTGGACAGGGGGCCGTCTACGAGCAGTACTTC. The chain employs TRBV6-5 and TRBJ2-7; 11 positions match TRBD1. CDR1 and CDR2 from the germline V gene are MNHEY and SVGAGI. This CDR3 region has 15 residues. V gave up 6 bases and J gave up 3 bases; unmatched junction bases: 7.

This clone has a single count. CDR3 sequence (DNA): TGTGCCAGCAGCCCGTTAGTCAAAATCGCCGATAACTACAATGAGCAGTTCTTC. The encoded protein is CASSPLVKIADNYNEQFF. This chain uses TRBV5-6 with TRBJ2-1, with D hard to call. Per the germline V gene, CDR1 is SGHDT and CDR2 is YYEEEE. This CDR3 has 18 amino acids. Between the trimmed V and J ends, which lost 4 bases and 3 bases, there was a span of 23 bases.

The count of this clone is one. The rearrangement joins TRBV5-1 to TRBJ1-3, with 10 positions matching TRBD1. CDR1 and CDR2 from the germline V gene are SGHRS and YFSETQ. The CDR3 is 15 amino acids. Germline trimming cut 4 bases from V and 2 bases from J; bases unmatched to any gene: 3. The chain's CDR3 is CASSLGTGAGNTIYF. The CDR3 nucleotides read TGCGCCAGCAGCCTAGGGACAGGGGCTGGAAACACCATATATTTT.

The V call is TRBV19, the J call TRBJ1-2; TRBD1 agrees at 9 bases. This CDR3 has 15 amino acids. Unmatched junction bases numbered 8, after V lost 5 bases and J lost 4 bases. Germline CDR1 and CDR2: LNHDA and SQIVND (reference sequence). DNA of the CDR3: TGTGCCAGTAGTTCTAACAGGGGGCAAGGCTATGGCTACACCTTC. It codes for CASSSNRGQGYGYTF.

This chain joins TRBV9 and TRBJ2-3, with 9 positions matching TRBD2. The CDR3 covers 17 residues. Germline assignment: CDR1 SGDLS and CDR2 YYNGEE. With V trimmed by 0 bases and J by 1 base, 6 bases remained unmatched. The DNA for the CDR3 is TGTGCCAGCAGCGTAGCCCTAGCGGGGACGGGCACAGATACGCAGTATTTT. This codes for CASSVALAGTGTDTQYF.

The chain is built from TRBV6-5 and TRBJ1-2; 8 nucleotides align to TRBD1. The V and J ends lost 6 bases and 8 bases, in that order; junction bases with no gene match: 8. The CDR3 extends over 13 amino acids. Germline CDR1 MNHEY, CDR2 SVGAGI. Here the CDR3 reads CASSPGQEGGYTF. As DNA, the CDR3 is TGTGCCAGCAGCCCGGGACAGGAGGGCGGCTACACCTTC.

This chain connects TRBV21-1 to TRBJ2-5; TRBD2, the table's D call, was not compared with the DNA. TRBV21-1 is reported as a pseudogene. The CDR3 contains 16 residues. CDR3: CASSKVAGAPVGAQYF. The CDR3 DNA reads TGTGCCAGCAGCAAAGTGGCGGGGGCCCCCGTAGGGGCCCAGTACTTC.

This chain links TRBV11-2 with TRBJ2-2; TRBD2 agrees at 13 bases. The CDR3 runs to 16 residues. V shed 2 bases and J 8 bases; nucleotides not matched to a gene: 5. CDR1 and CDR2 (germline): SGHAT, FQNNGV. The CDR3 DNA is TGTGCCAGCAGCTTACTCACTAGCGGGGGGGAAGGGGAGCTGTTTTTT. This translates into CASSLLTSGGEGELFF.

The V and J genes are TRBV18 and TRBJ2-7; the match to TRBD2 covers 14 bases. This CDR3 has 14 residues. V shed 6 bases, J shed 6 bases, and the junction held 4 bases outside the gene matches. Germline CDR1 is KGHSH and CDR2 is LQKENI. CDR3 nucleotide sequence: TGTGCCAGCTCCCACGGACTAGCGGGAGGCGAGCAGTACTTC. This codes for CASSHGLAGGEQYF.

The chain has TRBV5-1 and TRBJ1-4; the D is unclear. Per the germline V gene, CDR1 is SGHRS and CDR2 is YFSETQ. This CDR3 spans 15 amino acids. The V gene lost 0 bases and the J gene lost 5 bases, with 11 bases spanning the gap. CDR3 DNA: TGCGCCAGCAGCTTGGGGACTGAAAGAAATGAAAAACTGTTTTTT. This sequence encodes CASSLGTERNEKLFF.

The rearrangement uses TRBV2 and TRBJ1-1; D gene ambiguous. Germline CDR1 SNHLY, CDR2 FYNNEI. The CDR3 length is 14 residues. Trimming took off 2 bases at V and 1 base at J, with 8 bases between the two ends. The CDR3 DNA sequence: TGTGCCAGCAGTGAAATCGGGAGGAACACTGAAGCTTTCTTT. Its protein product is CASSEIGRNTEAFF.

This chain connects TRBV29-1 to TRBJ2-3; TRBD1 matches at 8 bases. V shed 2 bases and J 1 base; nucleotides not matched to a gene: 5. CDR3 length: 15 amino acids. Germline-derived CDR1 and CDR2 are SQVTM and ANQGSEA. The CDR3 protein is CSVEPTGVRTDTQYF. CDR3 bases: TGCAGCGTTGAACCGACAGGGGTCCGCACAGATACGCAGTATTTT.